Presented here are 25 T cell receptor beta chains from one specimen sequenced in a study of T cells after yellow fever vaccination. TCRdb recomputed calls from the 5' RACE reads with MiXCR, one row per CDR3 protein. The sample yields roughly 120,000 distinct CDR3 sequences, 6% to 8% seen once. Sample: CD4+ T cells sorted from PBMCs, taken around 10 days after the first yellow fever vaccination. The receptors were gathered from a man between 18 and 35 years old who received the YFV17D yellow fever vaccine.

V gene TRBV7-6 combines with J gene TRBJ2-1, with D possibly being TRBD1 or TRBD2 (5 bases each). Trimming took 5 bases from V and 4 from J, leaving 15 bases between them. The germline CDR1 and CDR2 sequences are SGHVS and FNYEAQ. CDR3 length: 15 amino acids. CDR3 sequence: CASSPPGTAYNEQFF. The CDR3 DNA reads as TGTGCCAGCAGCCCCCCAGGGACGGCTTACAATGAGCAGTTCTTC.

V is TRBV4-2 and J is TRBJ2-5; no clear D. This CDR3 spans 14 amino acids. V was trimmed by 1 base and J by 2 bases, leaving 8 bases between them. CDR1 and CDR2 from the germline V gene are LGHNA and YNFKEQ. The CDR3 region is CASSQAGGQETQYF. The CDR3 DNA reads TGTGCCAGCAGCCAAGCGGGTGGTCAAGAGACCCAGTACTTC.

This clonotype was seen a few times. CDR3 coding DNA: TGTGCCAGCAGCTTAGAAAGTTTCCAGGGAGGTGAAAAACTGTTTTTT. Amino acids: CASSLESFQGGEKLFF. The rearrangement uses TRBV7-6 and TRBJ1-4; weak D call: TRBD1 (5 bases). Trimming stripped 1 base from V and 7 bases from J, with 16 bases between. The CDR3 contains 16 residues. CDR1 and CDR2 from the germline V gene are SGHVS and FNYEAQ.

This clonotype was seen at least ten times. The V call is TRBV5-5, the J call TRBJ1-2; possible D gene TRBD1, 6 bases. Germline V gene sequence: CDR1 SGHKS, CDR2 YYEKEE (reference sequence). Trimming took 4 bases from V and 0 from J, leaving 16 bases between them. CDR3 length equals 16 residues. The CDR3 DNA follows: TGTGCCAGCAGCAACCCAGGGGCCCGAGCTAACTATGGCTACACCTTC. Its protein is CASSNPGARANYGYTF.

This clonotype was observed at least ten times. The chain joins TRBV2 to TRBJ1-4, with 9 nucleotides matching TRBD1. This CDR3 has 13 residues. Germline trimming cut 3 bases from V and 8 bases from J; bases unmatched to any gene: 1. Germline V gene lookup returns CDR1 SNHLY and CDR2 FYNNEI. This CDR3 is CASSDGTGEKLFF. The CDR3 DNA reads as TGTGCCAGCAGTGACGGGACAGGGGAAAAACTGTTTTTT.

In this sample, this clonotype turned up many times. The V and J genes are TRBV5-1 and TRBJ2-6; D may be TRBD1 (5 bases). V shed 1 base and J shed 0 bases, with 20 bases lying between them. The germline V gene has CDR1 SGHRS and CDR2 YFSETQ. The CDR3 extends over 20 amino acids. CDR3 DNA: TGCGCCAGCAGCTTGTCCCCCTCGGCAGGGCGTCTCTCTGGGGCCAACGTCCTGACTTTC. Translating gives CASSLSPSAGRLSGANVLTF. Filled out from reference TRBV5-1 and TRBJ2-6, the complete variable domain reads KAGVTQTPRYLIKTRGQQVTLSCSPISGHRSVSWYQQTPGQGLQFLFEYFSETQRNKGNFPGRFSGRQFSNSRSEMNVSTLELGDSALYLCASSLSPSAGRLSGANVLTFGAGSRLTVL.

This clonotype was counted many times. The J gene is TRBJ2-1, the V gene TRBV4-1; D gene uncertain. The germline V gene encodes CDR1 MGHRA and CDR2 YSYEKL. The CDR3 is 18 amino acids. Trimming stripped 0 bases from V and 5 bases from J, with 20 bases between. The CDR3 DNA is TGCGCCAGCAGCCAAGATGAAACCCGCCGAGGATCGAACAATGAGCAGTTCTTC. Its protein product is CASSQDETRRGSNNEQFF.

There are a few counts of this clonotype. V and J are TRBV12-3 or TRBV12-4 and TRBJ2-7; no firm D call. Trimming cost V 4 bases and J 4 bases, with 8 bases left between them. The CDR3 contains 12 residues. As DNA, the CDR3 is TGTGCCAGCAGTTCCCAAGGGTACGAGCAGTACTTC. Translation: CASSSQGYEQYF.

There are a few counts of this clonotype. The V call is TRBV9, the J call TRBJ2-3; the D is unclear. CDR1 is SGDLS, CDR2 YYNGEE, per germline. V gave up 0 bases and J gave up 6 bases, with 8 bases separating them. The length of the CDR3 is 13 residues. CDR3 in amino acids: CASSVGFWDTQYF. DNA for the CDR3: TGTGCCAGCAGCGTAGGCTTCTGGGATACGCAGTATTTT.

Ten or more counts support this clonotype. The gene calls are TRBV12-3 or TRBV12-4 and TRBJ2-7; 7 bases map to TRBD2. The V and J ends lost 5 bases and 3 bases, in that order; junction bases with no gene match: 7. The CDR3 is 14 residues long. DNA for the CDR3: TGTGCCAGCAGTGCCCGGGACTACTTCTACGAGCAGTACTTC. Translating it yields CASSARDYFYEQYF.

The rearrangement joins TRBV28 to TRBJ1-5, with TRBD1 matching over 9 bases. CDR3 length equals 16 residues. Germline V CDR1 and CDR2: MDHEN, SYDVKM. V dropped 4 bases and J dropped 8; count of bases not matched to a gene: 12. Here the CDR3 reads CASSSSPGQGRKPQHF. CDR3 coding DNA: TGTGCCAGCAGTTCTTCACCGGGACAGGGCAGGAAGCCCCAGCATTTT.

This clonotype appeared many times. The gene calls are TRBV15 and TRBJ2-2, with D possibly being TRBD1 (5 bases). The CDR3 is made up of 13 amino acids. Germline V gives CDR1 LNHNV, CDR2 YYDKDF (reference sequence). The V and J ends lost 5 bases and 5 bases respectively, with 9 bases between them. The CDR3 sequence: CATSFRGTGELFF. The DNA of the CDR3 is TGTGCCACCAGCTTTAGGGGAACCGGGGAGCTGTTTTTT.

In its sample, this clonotype was seen a few times. The chain couples TRBV6-5 to TRBJ1-6; D gene ambiguous. The germline V gene encodes CDR1 MNHEY and CDR2 SVGAGI. The CDR3 length is 16 residues. V lost 6 bases and J lost 8, with 20 bases in between. Written as DNA, the CDR3 is TGTGCCAGCAGCAACACTCGCCCGCAAGTTTATTCACCCCTCCACTTT. Its protein product is CASSNTRPQVYSPLHF.

The genes are TRBV18 and TRBJ2-7; 9 bases line up with TRBD1. The CDR3 contains 13 residues. CDR1 is KGHSH, CDR2 LQKENI, per germline. The V segment lost 5 bases and the J segment 7 bases; nucleotides outside the gene matches: 6. CDR3 nucleotides: TGTGCCAGCTCAGATTTGGGACAGGGTGAGCAGTACGTC. Translating it yields CASSDLGQGEQYV.

This clonotype was seen ten or more times. The chain has TRBV12-3 or TRBV12-4 and TRBJ2-5; weak D call: TRBD2 (7 bases). This CDR3 spans 15 amino acids. V lost 5 bases and J lost 5, with 18 bases in between. The CDR3 DNA is TGTGCCAGCAGTCCCTCCGGGGCGGGGGCTGAGACCCAGTACTTC. Residues: CASSPSGAGAETQYF.

In this sample, this clonotype turned up many times. V gene TRBV7-3 combines with J gene TRBJ2-2; D gene uncertain. Trimming pared 1 base from V and 1 base from J, leaving 10 bases between. The CDR3 has 16 residues. Germline lookup yields CDR1 SGHTA and CDR2 FQGTGA. The CDR3 loop reads CASSLNAPGNTGELFF. The CDR3 nucleotides read TGTGCCAGCAGCTTAAATGCGCCCGGGAACACCGGGGAGCTGTTTTTT.

This clonotype came up many times. CDR3 loop: CASSGQAANTGELFF. CDR3 DNA: TGTGCCAGCAGTGGACAGGCAGCGAACACCGGGGAGCTGTTTTTT. The chain employs TRBV2 and TRBJ2-2; a possible D gene is TRBD1 (6 bases). Trimming pared 4 bases from V and 0 bases from J, leaving 9 bases between. Germline values: CDR1 SNHLY, CDR2 FYNNEI. The length of the CDR3 is 15 residues.

This clonotype was seen more than once but under ten times. The chain uses TRBV4-2 and TRBJ2-5, with D possibly TRBD2 on 5 matching bases. Germline V gives CDR1 LGHNA, CDR2 YNFKEQ. The CDR3 is 12 residues long. V lost 8 bases and J lost 7, with 14 bases in between. The CDR3 sequence is CASGRDSGTQYF. Written as DNA, the CDR3 is TGTGCCAGCGGCCGGGATTCCGGGACCCAGTACTTC.

The table lists this clonotype with a few counts. This rearrangement joins TRBV20-1 to TRBJ2-3; 7 positions agree with TRBD2. The V gene end was trimmed by 1 base and the J gene end by 2 bases; junction bases not matched to a gene: 6. CDR1 and CDR2 (germline): DFQATT, SNEGSKA (reference sequence). This CDR3 spans 15 amino acids. CDR3 nucleotide sequence: TGCAGTGCTAGAGCTAGCGGCGGTTACACAGATACGCAGTATTTT. This translates into CSARASGGYTDTQYF.

This clonotype occurred a few times. The V gene is TRBV2, the J gene TRBJ1-3, with D unresolved. V lost 3 bases and J lost 4, with 10 bases in between. Germline V gene lookup returns CDR1 SNHLY and CDR2 FYNNEI. The CDR3 runs 14 residues. CDR3 loop: CASSDPSPGNTIYF. For the CDR3, the DNA is TGTGCCAGCAGTGATCCCTCCCCCGGAAACACCATATATTTT.

The table lists this clonotype with many counts. The V call is TRBV7-2, the J call TRBJ2-2; D not certain. Germline loops: CDR1 SGHTA, CDR2 FQGNSA. The V end was cut by 4 bases, the J end by 7 bases, with 10 bases between. CDR3 length: 13 residues. The CDR3, as DNA: TGTGCCAGCAGCTCAGACTCGGGCGGGGAGCTGTTTTTT. It specifies CASSSDSGGELFF.

Ten or more counts support this clonotype. The chain has TRBV11-2 and TRBJ2-2; 8 bases are shared with TRBD2. Germline loops: CDR1 SGHAT, CDR2 FQNNGV. J lost 7 bases, V lost 0 bases, and 10 bases had no gene match. The CDR3 length is 17 residues. CDR3 nucleotide sequence: TGTGCCAGCAGCTTAGAGACGGCGGGGGGCCCCTACGGGGAGCTGTTTTTT. Protein: CASSLETAGGPYGELFF.

The table lists this clonotype with a few counts. The chain joins TRBV6-5 to TRBJ1-4; unclear D gene. V was clipped by 2 bases and J by 10 bases, with 11 bases between them. This CDR3 has 13 residues. Looked up from germline, CDR1 is MNHEY and CDR2 is SVGAGI. CDR3 sequence: CASSYANRGKLFF. In nucleotides, the CDR3 is TGTGCCAGCAGTTACGCGAACCGAGGAAAACTGTTTTTT.

Many counts were recorded for this clonotype. The CDR3: CASSSQTSGNTEAFF. The CDR3 region has the DNA TGTGCCAGCTCATCACAAACCTCAGGGAACACTGAAGCTTTCTTT. The chain links TRBV18 to TRBJ1-1; no reliable D call. This CDR3 has 15 residues. Germline V gene sequence: CDR1 KGHSH, CDR2 LQKENI. The ends were cut back, 5 bases at V and 1 base at J, with 14 bases in the middle.

This clonotype occurred many times. The J gene is TRBJ2-7, the V gene TRBV7-8; a possible D gene is TRBD2 (6 bases). Germline lookup yields CDR1 SGHVS and CDR2 FQNEAQ. The V end lost 5 bases, the J end lost 2 bases, and 10 bases lay between the germline ends. CDR3 length: 13 residues. CDR3 loop: CASSAGRTYEQYV. DNA for the CDR3: TGTGCCAGCAGCGCGGGACGGACCTACGAGCAGTACGTC.